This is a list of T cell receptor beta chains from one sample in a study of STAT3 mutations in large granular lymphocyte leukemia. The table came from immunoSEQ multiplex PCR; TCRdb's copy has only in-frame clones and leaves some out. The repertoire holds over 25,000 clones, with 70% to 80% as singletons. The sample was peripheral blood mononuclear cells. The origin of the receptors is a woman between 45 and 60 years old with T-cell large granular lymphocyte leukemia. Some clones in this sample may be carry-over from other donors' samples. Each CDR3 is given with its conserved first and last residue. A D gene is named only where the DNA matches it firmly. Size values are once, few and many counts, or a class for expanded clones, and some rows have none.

cdr3_aa: CASSQDSTAEAFF
cdr3_nt: TGTGCCAGCTCTCAAGACTCAACCGCTGAAGCTTTCTTT
v_call: TRBV18
d_call: -
j_call: TRBJ1-1
clone_size: -

cdr3_aa: CASSYGGGQETQYF
cdr3_nt: TGCGCCAGCAGCTACGGGGGCGGTCAAGAGACCCAGTACTTC
v_call: TRBV5-1
d_call: -
j_call: TRBJ2-5
clone_size: -

cdr3_aa: CSVEGRGARTEAFF
cdr3_nt: TGCAGCGTTGAAGGTCGGGGGGCCAGAACTGAAGCTTTCTTT
v_call: TRBV29-1
d_call: -
j_call: TRBJ1-1
clone_size: -

cdr3_aa: CASSLSQGKLYGYTF
cdr3_nt: TGTGCCAGCAGCTTATCCCAGGGGAAGCTCTATGGCTACACCTTC
v_call: TRBV7-8
d_call: -
j_call: TRBJ1-2
clone_size: -

cdr3_aa: CASSMRKAGPNTGELFF
cdr3_nt: TGTGCCAGCTCGATGCGGAAAGCGGGACCGAACACCGGGGAGCTGTTTTTT
v_call: TRBV18
d_call: TRBD2
j_call: TRBJ2-2
clone_size: once

cdr3_aa: CASSGQVEGYEQYF
cdr3_nt: TGCGCCAGCAGTGGACAGGTGGAGGGGTACGAGCAGTACTTC
v_call: TRBV5-1
d_call: -
j_call: TRBJ2-7
clone_size: -

cdr3_aa: CASGGSRLYEQYF
cdr3_nt: TGTGCCAGCGGGGGTTCGCGGTTGTACGAGCAGTACTTC
v_call: TRBV7-9
d_call: -
j_call: TRBJ2-7
clone_size: -

cdr3_aa: CALRDGPYEQYF
cdr3_nt: TGTGCCCTCCGGGACGGCCCCTACGAGCAGTACTTC
v_call: TRBV30
d_call: -
j_call: TRBJ2-7
clone_size: -

cdr3_aa: CASSGGYGYTF
cdr3_nt: TGTGCCTCTTCGGGGGGCTATGGCTACACCTTC
v_call: TRBV28
d_call: -
j_call: TRBJ1-2
clone_size: -

cdr3_aa: CASSLTGNSYEQYF
cdr3_nt: TGTGCCAGCAGCTTAACAGGGAATAGCTACGAGCAGTACTTC
v_call: TRBV5-8
d_call: -
j_call: TRBJ2-7
clone_size: -

cdr3_aa: CASSPLVGLAGGEQFF
cdr3_nt: TGTGCCAGCAGTCCTCTGGTGGGACTAGCGGGAGGTGAGCAGTTCTTC
v_call: TRBV27
d_call: TRBD2
j_call: TRBJ2-1
clone_size: -

cdr3_aa: CASNFPLKAREDKNIQYF
cdr3_nt: TGTGCCAGCAACTTTCCTCTGAAGGCCCGCGAGGACAAAAACATTCAGTACTTC
v_call: TRBV7-9
d_call: -
j_call: TRBJ2-4
clone_size: -